Below, one T cell receptor (beta chain) is given with its context. The antigen it recognizes is unknown. No per-base quality is available; no much larger clone lies one base away. Library method: PCR. The instrument was an Illumina HiSeq 2500. To normalize quantification of the TCRbeta repertoire, the TCR libraries were built with molecular barcoding that relied on unique molecular identifiers. The raw public reads went through TCRdb reprocessing: fastp at Q25, MiXCR clone calling, in-frame beta chains kept. Records with the same CDR3 protein are collapsed into one entry carrying the most frequent genes and DNA. In all, the sample holds about 410,000 distinct CDR3 sequences, and around 21% of those were seen once. The ten largest clones capture around 4% of the sample. These data belong to a study of T-cell reconstitution after alpha-beta-depleted transplantation in children (dated by TCRdb to the mid-2010s). A note on the overall study: The study quantitatively tracked T-cell immune reconstitution after TCRalphabeta/CD19-depleted allogeneic hematopoietic cell transplantation in children using TCR repertoire profiling.

This clonotype originated in a human donor who donated a stem cell graft to a child with acute myeloid leukemia. The input for sequencing was PBMCs from the stem cell graft donor, taken from the stem cell graft.

In nucleotides, the sequence is TGTGCCAGCACGGAAATGACTTTTAGCGGAGCCCAAGAGACCCAGTACTTC. It encodes CASTEMTFSGAQETQYF. The chain is made from TRBV25-1 and TRBJ2-5; 6 matching bases give a weak D call of TRBD2. According to the germline V gene, CDR1 reads MGHDK and CDR2 reads SYGVNS. V and J are truncated by 7 bases and 1 base respectively, leaving an intervening sequence of 22 bases. The CDR3 measures 17 amino acids from cysteine to phenylalanine. The CDR3 DNA has 51 bases and is translated from base 1.